The rows below give T cell receptor beta chains drawn from one sample of a study of control samples from healthy donors and cancer patients. Only in-frame clones appear in the TCRdb table, and some are missing; sequencing was by immunoSEQ multiplex PCR. The sample has 130,000 to 150,000 clones; approximately 91% are singletons. The specimen was blood. These receptors originate from a man aged 25 to 40 in good health. Each CDR3 is given with its conserved first and last residue. D genes are given only for firm matches.

V gene,J gene,D gene,CDR3 DNA,CDR3 protein
TRBV7-7,TRBJ2-2,NA,TGTGCCAGCAGCTTAGAAGGAGTGGAGAACACCGGGGAGCTGTTTTTT,CASSLEGVENTGELFF
TRBV2,TRBJ1-5,TRBD1,TGTGCCAGCAGCCTGGGACTAGGGGGCTCCGTTCAGGGCAATCAGCCCCAGCATTTT,CASSLGLGGSVQGNQPQHF
TRBV12-5,TRBJ2-6,NA,TGTGCTAGTGCCAACGAAGGGTTTTCAGGGGCCAACGTCCTGACTTTC,CASANEGFSGANVLTF
TRBV5-1,TRBJ2-2,NA,TGCGCCAGCAGCCCAGGATGGGGCCTTGACGGGGAGCTGTTTTTT,CASSPGWGLDGELFF
TRBV28,TRBJ1-6,NA,TGTGCCAGCAGTCTTCGGCAGGGTAATTCACCCCTCCACTTT,CASSLRQGNSPLHF
TRBV5-4,TRBJ2-7,NA,TGTGCCAGCAGCTTGGGGCAGGGGAGCTCCTACGAGCAGTACTTC,CASSLGQGSSYEQYF
TRBV21-1,TRBJ1-5,NA,TGTGCCAGCAGCAAATGGGGCCCCCAGACAAATAGCAATCAGCCCCAGCATTTT,CASSKWGPQTNSNQPQHF
TRBV5-1,TRBJ2-3,TRBD2,TGCGCCAGCAGCTCGCTGGTCATAGCGGGGGGATCAGATACGCAGTATTTT,CASSSLVIAGGSDTQYF
TRBV19,TRBJ2-7,TRBD2,TGTGCCAGTAGTATAGCTAGCGGGGATTACGAGCAGTACTTC,CASSIASGDYEQYF
TRBV27,TRBJ2-7,NA,TGTGCCAGCAGTTTGGGCGGTTCCTTCCCCGAGCAGTACTTC,CASSLGGSFPEQYF
TRBV11-3,TRBJ2-2,NA,TGTGCCAGCAGCTTGGATTTCGGAGGGGAGCTGTTTTTT,CASSLDFGGELFF
TRBV15,TRBJ1-4,NA,TGTGCCACCAGCAGAGACGGGGGAACACAGGGAACTAATGAAAAACTGTTTTTT,CATSRDGGTQGTNEKLFF
TRBV9,TRBJ1-2,NA,TGTGCCAGCAGTTCTCAGGGTTTCTCTTCTAACTATGGCTACACCTTC,CASSSQGFSSNYGYTF
TRBV5-1,TRBJ2-7,NA,TGCGCCAGCAGCCGGATTTCTGGGGCCTTCTACGAGCAGTACTTC,CASSRISGAFYEQYF
TRBV19,TRBJ1-1,NA,TGTGCCAGCCACCCGGGGGGCTGGACTGAAGCTTTCTTT,CASHPGGWTEAFF
TRBV11-2,TRBJ1-5,NA,TGTGCCAGCAGCTTAGTAGACTCAGATAGCAATCAGCCCCAGCATTTT,CASSLVDSDSNQPQHF
TRBV7-2,TRBJ1-5,NA,TGTGCCAGCAGCCCCCGCGCTCGGGGCAATCAGCCCCAGCATTTT,CASSPRARGNQPQHF
TRBV2,TRBJ1-1,NA,TGTGCCAGCAGTGAAAGGGAGAACACTGAAGCTTTCTTT,CASSERENTEAFF